This T cell receptor (beta chain) comes out of a study of blood T cell repertoires in COVID-19. About the study: T cells, B-cell-depleted T cells, or PBMCs supplied cDNA or gDNA.

Repertoires were generated with immunoSEQ multiplex PCR, while TCRdb's copy carries only in-frame clones and drops some. The sample holds approximately 63,000 clones; under 85% are singletons and the top ten take around 5.1%. The CDR3 covers 16 residues. J was trimmed by 3 bases and V by 6 bases; bases with no gene match: 9. CDR1 SNHLY and CDR2 FYNNEI come from the germline V gene. The V and J genes are TRBV2 and TRBJ1-5; 9 bases align to TRBD1. Sequencing input: peripheral blood. The source is a woman between 65 and 79 years old with acute or convalescent COVID-19. CDR3 nucleotide sequence: TGTGCCAGCAGCCAACGCAGGGACAGGGCCAATCAGCCCCAGCATTTT. Its protein product is CASSQRRDRANQPQHF.